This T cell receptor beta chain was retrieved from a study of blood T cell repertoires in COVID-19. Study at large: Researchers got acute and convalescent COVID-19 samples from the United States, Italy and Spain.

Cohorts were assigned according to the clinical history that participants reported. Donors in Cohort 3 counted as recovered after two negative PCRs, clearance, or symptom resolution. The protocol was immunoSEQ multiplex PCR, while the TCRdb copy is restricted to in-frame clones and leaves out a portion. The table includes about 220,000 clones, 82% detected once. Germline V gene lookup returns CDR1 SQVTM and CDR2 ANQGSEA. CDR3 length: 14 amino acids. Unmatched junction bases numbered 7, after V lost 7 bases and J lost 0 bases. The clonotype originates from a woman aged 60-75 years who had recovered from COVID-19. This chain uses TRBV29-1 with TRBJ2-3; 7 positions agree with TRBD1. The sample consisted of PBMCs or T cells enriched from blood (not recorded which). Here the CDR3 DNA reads TGCAGCGCTCTGGACAGGAGGAGCACAGATACGCAGTATTTT. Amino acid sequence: CSALDRRSTDTQYF.